This TCR beta chain was observed in a study of post-analysis software for immune sequencing data. Findings and limits, study-wide: Higher frequency in patients than in controls was seen for roughly five TRBV segments, with TRBV5-6, TRBV5-1 and TRBV20-1 among them.

The CDR3 consists of 17 residues. The germline CDR1 and CDR2 sequences are SGDLS and YYNGEE. V was clipped by 0 bases and J by 6 bases; unmatched bases: 11. Researchers reported that TCR beta cDNA libraries carried unique molecular identifiers. TCRdb analysed the PCR reads with MiXCR anew, one entry per CDR3 protein. In the table there are over 700,000 distinct CDR3 sequences, just under 30% of which are singletons. As to this clonotype: Its target is unknown.

The gene calls are TRBV9 and TRBJ2-3, with 9 bases lining up with TRBD2. The specimen was blood. The receptor comes from a girl aged 5-17 years with multiple sclerosis. Here the CDR3 reads CASSVDLAGLTRDTQYF. DNA for the CDR3: TGTGCCAGCAGCGTAGATCTAGCGGGATTAACCAGGGATACGCAGTATTTT.